These T cell receptor beta chains were read from a single sample in a study of blood T cell repertoires in COVID-19. Profiling relied on immunoSEQ multiplex PCR, and the TCRdb table lists in-frame clones only, not all of them. Counted here are around 200,000 clones, around 78% occurring once; the ten biggest clones make up about 2.8%. Sequencing was performed on peripheral blood. These receptors all stem from a woman older than 75 with active or convalescent COVID-19. The CDR3 runs from the conserved cysteine through the conserved F or W. D genes are given only for firm matches. Clone size, where shown, is once, few, many, or a class for clones that have expanded.

-	TRBV7-6	TRBD1	TRBJ1-2	15	CASSLGGTGDYGYTF	TGTGCCAGCAGCTTAGGAGGGACAGGGGACTATGGCTACACCTTC
-	TRBV2	TRBD2	TRBJ2-1	14	CASLSSGGANEQFF	TGTGCCAGCCTATCTAGCGGGGGGGCTAATGAGCAGTTCTTC
-	TRBV19	TRBD1	TRBJ1-4	16	CASSTPTGGTNEKLFF	TGTGCCAGTAGTACCCCGACAGGGGGGACTAATGAAAAACTGTTTTTT
-	TRBV6-5	-	TRBJ1-2	13	CASRQTNNYGYTF	TGTGCCAGCAGACAAACCAATAACTATGGCTACACCTTC
-	TRBV7-2	-	TRBJ2-2	15	CASSLGLTNTGELFF	TGTGCCAGCAGCTTAGGACTAACGAACACCGGGGAGCTGTTTTTT
-	TRBV6-1	-	TRBJ1-6	14	CASSDFREGSPLHF	TGTGCCAGCAGTGATTTCAGGGAAGGATCACCCCTCCACTTT
-	TRBV3-1/TRBV3-2	-	TRBJ2-5	18	CASNRGGDQLTMVETQYF	TGTGCCAGCAATAGGGGGGGGGACCAGCTTACCATGGTTGAGACCCAGTACTTC
-	TRBV5-1	TRBD2	TRBJ2-2	16	CASSFSGGKNTGELFF	TGCGCCAGCAGCTTTAGCGGGGGAAAAAACACCGGGGAGCTGTTTTTT
-	TRBV28	TRBD1	TRBJ2-7	17	CASSSTLPGQGIHEQYF	TGTGCCAGCAGTTCAACCCTACCGGGACAGGGGATCCACGAGCAGTACTTC
-	TRBV7-9	-	TRBJ2-7	13	CASSTNPSADQYF	TGTGCCAGCAGCACAAACCCTAGCGCCGATCAGTACTTC
-	TRBV4-2	TRBD2	TRBJ2-5	17	CASSQDPIQGGQETQYF	TGTGCCAGCAGCCAAGACCCTATCCAGGGAGGGCAAGAGACCCAGTACTTC
-	TRBV10-3	TRBD2	TRBJ2-1	17	CAISPWTRGGSSNEQFF	TGTGCCATCAGTCCCTGGACCCGCGGGGGGTCCAGCAATGAGCAGTTCTTC
-	TRBV2	TRBD2	TRBJ2-1	14	CASRNNGLANEQFF	TGTGCCAGCAGGAACAACGGACTAGCAAATGAGCAGTTCTTC
few	TRBV27	-	TRBJ1-6	15	CASSSYPSYNSPLHF	TGTGCCAGCAGTTCCTATCCCTCCTATAATTCACCCCTCCACTTT
-	TRBV5-5	TRBD1	TRBJ2-7	15	CASSSGQGPSYEQYF	TGTGCCAGCAGCTCAGGACAGGGGCCCTCCTACGAGCAGTACTTC
-	TRBV7-9	-	TRBJ2-1	15	CASSLVGATKNEQFF	TGTGCCAGCAGCTTAGTTGGGGCTACCAAGAATGAGCAGTTCTTC
-	TRBV30	-	TRBJ1-2	13	CAWSVKSTYGYTF	TGTGCCTGGAGTGTGAAGAGTACCTATGGCTACACCTTC
-	TRBV4-2	TRBD2	TRBJ2-2	18	CVTSPSGLAGTNTGELFF	TGTGTCACCAGCCCCTCGGGACTAGCGGGGACGAACACCGGGGAGCTGTTTTTT
-	TRBV11-2	-	TRBJ1-2	15	CASSSIVRGNYGYTF	TGTGCCAGCAGCTCGATCGTGCGGGGCAACTATGGCTACACCTTC
few	TRBV18	TRBD1	TRBJ1-2	15	CASSPPSTGEHGYTF	TGTGCCAGCTCACCACCATCTACAGGGGAACATGGCTACACCTTC
-	TRBV19	-	TRBJ2-7	14	CASSGPRSSYEQYF	TGTGCCAGTAGTGGCCCCCGAAGCTCCTACGAGCAGTACTTC
-	TRBV14	-	TRBJ1-1	15	CASSQDGHLNTEAFF	TGTGCCAGCAGCCAAGATGGGCACCTCAACACTGAAGCTTTCTTT
-	TRBV7-2	-	TRBJ2-1	16	CASSLASGLTYNEQFF	TGTGCCAGCAGCTTAGCTAGCGGATTGACCTACAATGAGCAGTTCTTC
-	TRBV5-6	TRBD2	TRBJ2-3	13	CASKLAGSDTQYF	TGTGCCAGCAAACTAGCGGGATCAGATACGCAGTATTTT
-	TRBV7-6	TRBD2	TRBJ2-3	16	CASSFGGGTRTDTQYF	TGTGCCAGCAGCTTTGGCGGGGGGACACGCACAGATACGCAGTATTTT